The 9 T cell receptor beta chains presented below share a single source sample, sequenced in a study of radiotherapy plus CTLA-4 blockade in lung cancer. Profiled with immunoSEQ multiplex PCR; TCRdb holds only in-frame clones, not every one. Here the sample spans more than 30,000 clones, around 70% being singletons. The material was peripheral blood, obtained from a patient treated with radiotherapy plus ipilimumab. All receptors derive from a human donor with non-small cell lung cancer who had stable disease on radiotherapy plus ipilimumab.

The chain uses TRBV7-2 and TRBJ2-1; D is possibly TRBD2 (6 bases). Germline V CDR1 and CDR2: SGHTA, FQGNSA. Trimming pared 5 bases from V and 9 bases from J, leaving 11 bases between. The CDR3 totals 12 residues. CDR3 in DNA: TGTGCCAGCAGCCGAGCCGGGGGTGAGCAGTTCTTC. Its protein product is CASSRAGGEQFF.

The V and J genes are TRBV21-1 and TRBJ2-5; TRBD1 reflects the table's D call only, with no check against the DNA. TRBV21-1 is an annotated pseudogene. The length of the CDR3 is 12 residues. The CDR3 spells CASSSATGGQYF. Written as DNA, the CDR3 is TGTGCCAGCAGCAGCGCTACAGGGGGCCAGTACTTC.

This chain links TRBV28 with TRBJ2-1; D call uncertain. This CDR3 is 14 amino acids long. Germline V gene lookup returns CDR1 MDHEN and CDR2 SYDVKM. Trimming removed 6 bases from V and 6 bases from J, with 15 bases in between. Here the CDR3 DNA reads TGTGCCAGCAGGGCGGCGTATACGATCAATGAGCAGTTCTTC. The encoded protein is CASRAAYTINEQFF.

Worth noting for this clone: A junction boundary mismatches the germline segment, possibly from a read error. The sample holds other DNA sequences that translate to the same CDR3. The rearrangement joins TRBV13 to TRBJ2-5, with a tentative D call TRBD1 (5 bases). The length of the CDR3 is 15 residues. In germline, CDR1 is PRHDT, CDR2 FYEKMQ (reference sequence). The CDR3 DNA sequence: TGCGCCAGCAGCTCATACGTCCAGGGACAAGAGACCCAGTACTTC. Translating gives CASSSYVQGQETQYF.

The CDR3 is CASSDKSSNQPQHF. In nucleotides, the CDR3 is TGTGCCAGTTCTGACAAATCTAGCAATCAGCCCCAGCATTTT. The chain couples TRBV19 to TRBJ1-5; no firm D call. Germline loops: CDR1 LNHDA, CDR2 SQIVND (reference sequence). Trimming removed 8 bases at V and 0 bases at J, with 11 bases between. This CDR3 contains 14 residues.

A remark on this clone: An end of the junction does not agree with germline; a read error may underlie this. The chain combines TRBV7-9 with TRBJ1-3, with no clear D. The CDR3 contains 17 residues. In germline, CDR1 is SEHNR, CDR2 FQNEAQ (reference sequence). DNA of the CDR3: TGTGCCAGCAGCTTCGAAAACGTTTACGCCTCTGGGAACACCATATATTTT. Its translation is CASSFENVYASGNTIYF.

The V gene is TRBV28, the J gene TRBJ1-2; D not resolved. Germline CDR1 is MDHEN and CDR2 is SYDVKM. Trimming removed 8 bases from V and 8 bases from J, with 12 bases in between. The CDR3 is 11 residues long. The CDR3 DNA sequence: TGTGCCAGCTACGCGCGAGGAGGCTACACCTTC. It is translated as CASYARGGYTF.

This clone was seen a single time. V gene TRBV28 combines with J gene TRBJ1-5, with 12 bases matching TRBD1. The trim removed 3 bases at V and 6 bases at J, leaving 18 bases unmatched. The germline V gene has CDR1 MDHEN and CDR2 SYDVKM. The CDR3 is 20 residues long. The CDR3 here is CASSFQAGTGGKIVSQPQHF. The CDR3 DNA is TGTGCCAGCAGTTTCCAAGCCGGGACAGGGGGCAAAATCGTAAGTCAGCCCCAGCATTTT.

This clone has a handful of counts. The chain joins TRBV21-1 to TRBJ2-7; the table's D call, TRBD1, was not checked against the DNA. TRBV21-1 has pseudogene status. The CDR3 is 14 amino acids. As DNA, the CDR3 is TGTGCCAGCAGCAAAGGGGGCTTAGTCTACGAGCAGTACTTC. It is translated as CASSKGGLVYEQYF.